These 2 T cell receptor beta chains were all obtained from the same sample, sequenced in a study of regulatory T cells in long-lasting Graves disease. Described time point: newly diagnosed GD, antithyroid drugs for less than 3 months. The TCR library was prepared using RNA isolated from PBMCs. To make TCR beta libraries, researchers used iRepertoire HTBI primers and Arm-PCR of CDR3 regions. TCRdb processed the multiplex PCR reads anew with MiXCR; each CDR3 protein has one entry. The data show roughly 250,000 distinct CDR3 sequences, 15% to 20% seen once. This sample was also put to use in a study of T cells in Graves' hyperthyroidism and ophthalmopathy.

The source material was peripheral blood mononuclear cells (PBMCs), sampled at new diagnosis, from a patient treated with antithyroid drugs. Source of these receptors: a woman aged 30 to 39 with Graves disease.

This clonotype was seen ten or more times. The CDR3 here is CASSSRATAEAFF. CDR3 coding DNA: TGTGCCAGCAGCTCTAGGGCAACAGCTGAAGCTTTCTTT. The rearrangement links TRBV7-2 to TRBJ1-1; D is unresolved. The CDR3 sequence is 13 residues long. Trimming stripped 4 bases from V and 6 bases from J, with 12 bases between. The V gene's germline CDR1 is SGHTA and CDR2 FQGNSA.

This clonotype was counted ten times or more. V is TRBV11-2 and J is TRBJ1-4; 9 nucleotides match TRBD1. The ends lost 1 base at V and 7 bases at J; junction bases unmatched: 4. CDR1 and CDR2 from the germline V gene are SGHAT and FQNNGV. The CDR3 is 15 residues long. CDR3: CASSLVGTGSEKLFF. The CDR3 DNA follows: TGTGCCAGCAGCTTAGTTGGGACAGGGTCTGAAAAACTGTTTTTT.